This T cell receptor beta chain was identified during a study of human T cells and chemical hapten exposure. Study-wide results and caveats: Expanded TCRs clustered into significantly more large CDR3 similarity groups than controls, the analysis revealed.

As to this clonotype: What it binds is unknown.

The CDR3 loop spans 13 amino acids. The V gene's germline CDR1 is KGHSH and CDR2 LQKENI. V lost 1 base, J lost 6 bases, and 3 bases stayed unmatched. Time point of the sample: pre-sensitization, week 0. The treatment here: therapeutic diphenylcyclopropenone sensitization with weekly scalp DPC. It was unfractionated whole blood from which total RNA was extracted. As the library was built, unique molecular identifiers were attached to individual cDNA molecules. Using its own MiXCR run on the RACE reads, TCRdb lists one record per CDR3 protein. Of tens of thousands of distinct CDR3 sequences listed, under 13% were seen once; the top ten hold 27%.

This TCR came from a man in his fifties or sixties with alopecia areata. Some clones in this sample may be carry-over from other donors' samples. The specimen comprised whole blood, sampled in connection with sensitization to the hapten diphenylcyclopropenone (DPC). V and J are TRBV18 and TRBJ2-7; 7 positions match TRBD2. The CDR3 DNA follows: TGTGCCAGCTCACCACGGGGGGGTTCCGAGCAGTACTTC. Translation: CASSPRGGSEQYF.